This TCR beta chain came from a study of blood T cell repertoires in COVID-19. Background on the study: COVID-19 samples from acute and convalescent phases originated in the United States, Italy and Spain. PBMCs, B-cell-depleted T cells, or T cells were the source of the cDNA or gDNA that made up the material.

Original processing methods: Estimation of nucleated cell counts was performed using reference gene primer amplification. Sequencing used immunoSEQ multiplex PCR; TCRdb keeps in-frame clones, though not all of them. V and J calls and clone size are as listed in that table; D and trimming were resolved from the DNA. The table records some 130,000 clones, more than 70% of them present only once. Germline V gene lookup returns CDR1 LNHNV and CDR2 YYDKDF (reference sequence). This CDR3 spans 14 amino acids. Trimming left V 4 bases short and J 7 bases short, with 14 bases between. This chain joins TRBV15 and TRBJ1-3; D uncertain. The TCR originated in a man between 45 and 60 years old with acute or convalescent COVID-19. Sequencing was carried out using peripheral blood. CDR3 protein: CATSKGGLGNTIYF. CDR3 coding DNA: TGTGCCACCAGCAAAGGAGGGCTCGGGAACACCATATATTTT.